This TCR beta chain is from a study of blood T cell repertoires in COVID-19. This clone was picked up one time. Libraries were prepared by immunoSEQ multiplex PCR; TCRdb keeps only in-frame clonotypes and omits some of them. The profile covers approximately 450,000 clones, with 75% to 90% appearing a single time and 4% to 4.5% taken by the ten largest. Germline V lookup: CDR1 SGHNT, CDR2 YYREEE (reference sequence). The CDR3 extends over 15 amino acids. Trimming pared 5 bases from V and 4 bases from J, leaving 15 bases between. Sample: peripheral blood. The chain combines TRBV5-4 with TRBJ1-4; perhaps TRBD1 as D (5 bases). The sequence was collected from a woman in her twenties or thirties with acute or convalescent COVID-19. The CDR3 is CASSPGLQNNEKLFF. CDR3 sequence (DNA): TGTGCCAGCAGTCCGGGACTGCAGAATAATGAAAAACTGTTTTTT.